The 14 T cell receptor beta chains below were found in one sample sequenced in a study of T cell responses to AZD1222 COVID-19 vaccine. Measured with immunoSEQ multiplex PCR; TCRdb has only the in-frame clones, and not every one. The data contain 95,000 to 100,000 clones, more than 70% of them singletons. This sample comprised peripheral blood, obtained on day 0 of AZD1222 vaccination. Receptors originate from an adult in good health.

The V and J genes are TRBV9 and TRBJ1-1, with TRBD1 identical over 8 bases. The germline gives CDR1 SGDLS, CDR2 YYNGEE. The CDR3 spans 15 residues. With V trimmed by 3 bases and J by 10 bases, 14 bases remained unmatched. In nucleotides, the CDR3 is TGTGCCAGCAGCGGACCGGGACAGGCCCAGCTAGGAGCTTTCTTT. It specifies CASSGPGQAQLGAFF.

This clone was picked up one time. This rearrangement joins TRBV7-9 to TRBJ2-7; 8 bases line up with TRBD2. J lost 7 bases, V lost 3 bases, and 8 bases had no gene match. The CDR3 loop spans 14 amino acids. The germline gives CDR1 SEHNR, CDR2 FQNEAQ (reference sequence). This CDR3 reads CASSLSAGVGEQYF. CDR3 nucleotide sequence: TGTGCCAGCAGCTTGTCAGCGGGAGTAGGGGAGCAGTACTTC.

The chain recombines TRBV30 with TRBJ1-3; D not certain. The CDR3 loop spans 12 amino acids. Trimming pared 5 bases from V and 0 bases from J, leaving 5 bases between. The germline CDR1 and CDR2 sequences are GTSNPN and SVGIG (reference sequence). The CDR3 sequence: CAWSSSGNTIYF. DNA for the CDR3: TGTGCCTGGTCGAGCTCTGGAAACACCATATATTTT.

V and J are TRBV18 and TRBJ1-1, with D hard to call. Per germline, CDR1 KGHSH and CDR2 LQKENI. The CDR3 length is 14 residues. Trimming stripped 5 bases from V and 1 base from J, with 11 bases between. The CDR3 loop reads CASSSLQTNTEAFF. Written as DNA, the CDR3 is TGTGCCAGCTCATCCCTACAGACGAACACTGAAGCTTTCTTT.

The chain joins TRBV11-3 to TRBJ2-1, with D possibly TRBD1 on 6 matching bases. V lost 4 bases to trimming and J lost 5 bases, with 15 bases between them. Per the germline V gene, CDR1 is SGHNT and CDR2 is YENEEA. The CDR3 is 15 residues long. CDR3 in amino acids: CASSSRQVPHNEQFF. CDR3 coding DNA: TGTGCCAGCAGCTCTAGACAGGTCCCCCACAATGAGCAGTTCTTC. The full variable domain, rest sourced from reference TRBV11-3 and TRBJ2-1, is EAGVVQSPRYKIIEKKQPVAFWCNPISGHNTLYWYLQNLGQGPELLIRYENEEAVDDSQLPKDRFSAERLKGVDSTLKIQPAELGDSAVYLCASSSRQVPHNEQFFGPGTRLTVL.

The V call is TRBV4-3, the J call TRBJ1-2, with 7 bases identical to TRBD1. The germline gives CDR1 LGHNA, CDR2 YSLEER. Trimming cost V 2 bases and J 2 bases; bases outside gene matches: 5. The CDR3 extends over 15 amino acids. The CDR3 region is CASSQTVRGNYGYTF. The DNA for the CDR3 is TGCGCCAGCAGCCAAACAGTCAGGGGGAACTATGGCTACACCTTC.

The rearrangement links TRBV7-3 to TRBJ2-1; 8 bases map to TRBD2. V lost 1 base to trimming and J lost 4 bases; unmatched junction nucleotides: 3. Germline V lookup: CDR1 SGHTA, CDR2 FQGTGA. The CDR3 totals 15 residues. The CDR3 DNA is TGTGCCAGCAGCTTAATGGCTAGCGGGTACAATGAGCAGTTCTTC. The encoded protein is CASSLMASGYNEQFF.

V usage is TRBV7-9 and J usage is TRBJ2-3; TRBD1 aligns across 8 bases. The CDR3 has 14 amino acids. Germline trimming cut 5 bases from V and 3 bases from J; bases unmatched to any gene: 4. Per the germline V gene, CDR1 is SEHNR and CDR2 is FQNEAQ (reference sequence). The CDR3 DNA is TGTGCCAGCAGCCCCAGACAGGGGACAGATACGCAGTATTTT. Its protein product is CASSPRQGTDTQYF.

The chain has TRBV11-1 and TRBJ2-7; 7 bases line up with TRBD2. Germline V CDR1 and CDR2: SGHAT, FQDESV (reference sequence). The CDR3 has 14 residues. Losses at the gene ends were 1 base for V and 5 bases for J; bases not matched to a gene: 5. CDR3 residues: CASSLDSGTHEQYF. CDR3 nucleotides: TGTGCCAGCAGCTTAGACAGCGGGACCCACGAGCAGTACTTC.

This clone was recorded a few times. The chain uses TRBV28 and TRBJ2-3; TRBD2 agrees at 11 bases. V was pared by 3 bases and J by 3 bases, with 8 bases of the junction left unmatched. CDR1 is MDHEN and CDR2 is SYDVKM in the germline V gene. CDR3 size: 17 residues. CDR3 loop: CASSFSGLAEKTDTQYF. CDR3 DNA: TGTGCCAGCAGTTTCTCGGGACTAGCGGAAAAAACAGATACGCAGTATTTT.

V is TRBV28 and J is TRBJ2-5, with D unclear. This CDR3 region has 16 residues. The germline V gene has CDR1 MDHEN and CDR2 SYDVKM. The germline V and J ends were trimmed by 3 bases and 5 bases, with 19 bases remaining between them. The CDR3, as DNA: TGTGCCAGCAGTTTCGGCGTGAAGGGTGAAACGGAGACCCAGTACTTC. Protein: CASSFGVKGETETQYF.

The chain joins TRBV6-1 to TRBJ1-4; a possible D gene is TRBD1 (5 bases). The CDR3 spans 15 residues. Germline loops: CDR1 MNHNS, CDR2 SASEGT. Trimming removed 3 bases at V and 6 bases at J, with 14 bases between. CDR3 region: CASSERLGRDEKLFF. In nucleotides, the CDR3 is TGTGCCAGCAGTGAGAGATTGGGGCGGGATGAAAAACTGTTTTTT.

This chain connects TRBV11-3 to TRBJ2-2; 8 bases fit TRBD1. The CDR3 has 18 amino acids. The germline CDR1 and CDR2 sequences are SGHNT and YENEEA. V was clipped by 4 bases and J by 4 bases; unmatched bases: 14. CDR3 DNA sequence: TGTGCCAGCAGCTCGTCAGAGAAGACAGGGGATCGCACCGGGGAGCTGTTTTTT. Its protein is CASSSSEKTGDRTGELFF.

This clone was seen more than once but under ten times. This chain joins TRBV2 and TRBJ1-1; D remains unclear. The V and J ends lost 4 bases and 1 base respectively, with 1 base between them. Germline V gene lookup returns CDR1 SNHLY and CDR2 FYNNEI. The CDR3 has 11 residues. The DNA for the CDR3 is TGTGCCAGCAGTGCGAACACTGAAGCTTTCTTT. Protein: CASSANTEAFF.